This entry lists 13 T cell receptor beta chains sequenced from one sample in a study of patients and donors after allogeneic stem cell transplantation. TCRdb re-analysed the RT-PCR reads in MiXCR, keeping a single row per CDR3 protein. The table lists about 200,000 distinct CDR3 sequences, 41% of them singletons. The sample taken for sequencing was blood, either unsorted or a sorted T cell fraction (not recorded which). The receptors come from a human donor who was either an allogeneic HSCT recipient or a stem cell or donor lymphocyte infusion donor (not recorded which). It is not recorded whose cells these are; they may come from a transplant donor.

V usage is TRBV9 and J usage is TRBJ2-2; 8 bases align to TRBD2. V shed 0 bases and J 5 bases; nucleotides not matched to a gene: 6. This CDR3 comprises 16 residues. Germline values: CDR1 SGDLS, CDR2 YYNGEE. CDR3 sequence: CASSVVGGRKTGELFF. CDR3 nucleotide sequence: TGTGCCAGCAGCGTAGTCGGCGGGAGGAAAACCGGGGAGCTGTTTTTT.

This rearrangement joins TRBV19 to TRBJ1-2; D not certain. Germline values: CDR1 LNHDA, CDR2 SQIVND (reference sequence). The CDR3 spans 12 residues. V was cut by 3 bases and J by 8 bases, with 10 bases left in between. Here the CDR3 DNA reads TGTGCCAGTAGTATCGCGGCAGGAGGCTACACCTTC. Amino acid sequence: CASSIAAGGYTF.

This rearrangement joins TRBV3-1 to TRBJ1-5, with 9 bases identical to TRBD1. V gave up 4 bases and J gave up 1 base; unmatched junction bases: 5. The CDR3 totals 16 residues. Germline V gene sequence: CDR1 LGHDT, CDR2 YNNKEL (reference sequence). This CDR3 reads CASSLTGGGSNQPQHF. CDR3 coding DNA: TGTGCCAGCAGCCTGACAGGGGGGGGAAGCAATCAGCCCCAGCATTTT.

The chain has TRBV30 and TRBJ2-7; either TRBD1 or TRBD2 may fit D (5 bases each). The CDR3 consists of 14 residues. Trimming stripped 4 bases from V and 3 bases from J, with 16 bases between. Germline V gene lookup returns CDR1 GTSNPN and CDR2 SVGIG (reference sequence). The CDR3 DNA sequence: TGTGCCTGGATAATGGTTGGGGACCGCTACGAGCAGTACTTC. It translates to CAWIMVGDRYEQYF.

V gene TRBV4-3 combines with J gene TRBJ2-1, with unresolved D. V was pared by 4 bases and J by 0 bases, with 13 bases between. The CDR3 contains 16 residues. Looked up from germline, CDR1 is LGHNA and CDR2 is YSLEER. The CDR3 coding sequence is TGCGCCAGCAGCCTTTCGACGGTTAGCTCCTACAATGAGCAGTTCTTC. Translated, it gives CASSLSTVSSYNEQFF.

The genes are TRBV5-1 and TRBJ2-5; D is unclear. Per germline, CDR1 SGHRS and CDR2 YFSETQ. The CDR3 has 12 amino acids. Trimming cost V 0 bases and J 4 bases, with 4 bases left between them. CDR3 amino acids: CASSLVTETQYF. The CDR3 DNA reads as TGCGCCAGCAGCTTGGTAACAGAGACCCAGTACTTC. The whole variable domain, remainder taken from reference TRBV5-1 and TRBJ2-5, is KAGVTQTPRYLIKTRGQQVTLSCSPISGHRSVSWYQQTPGQGLQFLFEYFSETQRNKGNFPGRFSGRQFSNSRSEMNVSTLELGDSALYLCASSLVTETQYFGPGTRLLVL.

This chain uses TRBV5-6 with TRBJ1-6; 9 nucleotides match TRBD1. This CDR3 is built from 16 residues. The V segment lost 2 bases and the J segment 8 bases; nucleotides outside the gene matches: 8. Germline values: CDR1 SGHDT, CDR2 YYEEEE. CDR3 sequence: CASSFDRDRVDSPLHF. For the CDR3, the DNA is TGTGCCAGCAGCTTTGACCGGGACAGGGTCGATTCACCCCTCCACTTT.

The V call is TRBV5-8, the J call TRBJ1-5; D perhaps matches TRBD1 (6 bases). The germline gives CDR1 SGHTS, CDR2 YDEGEE. The CDR3 is 16 amino acids. V lost 3 bases and J lost 0, with 13 bases in between. In DNA form, the CDR3 reads TGTGCCAGCAGCTCGCCACAGGGTTATAGCAATCAGCCCCAGCATTTT. As protein: CASSSPQGYSNQPQHF. The full variable domain, in which reference TRBV5-8 and TRBJ1-5 provide the parts outside the CDR3, is EAGVTQSPTHLIKTRGQQATLRCSPISGHTSVYWYQQALGLGLQFLLWYDEGEERNRGNFPPRFSGRQFPNYSSELNVNALELEDSALYLCASSSPQGYSNQPQHFGDGTRLSIL.

This chain connects TRBV29-1 to TRBJ2-5, with D maybe TRBD2 (6 bases). There are 14 residues in the CDR3. CDR1 is SQVTM and CDR2 is ANQGSEA in the germline V gene. V lost 6 bases and J lost 2, with 16 bases in between. In DNA, the CDR3 is TGCAGCGTGGATCCCCTAGCGTTACAAGAGACCCAGTACTTC. As protein: CSVDPLALQETQYF. Full variable domain (outside the CDR3, taken from reference TRBV29-1 and TRBJ2-5): SAVISQKPSRDICQRGTSLTIQCQVDSQVTMMFWYRQQPGQSLTLIATANQGSEATYESGFVIDKFPISRPNLTFSTLTVSNMSPEDSSIYLCSVDPLALQETQYFGPGTRLLVL.

This clonotype has only a few counts. The chain couples TRBV7-2 to TRBJ1-1; D possibly corresponds to TRBD1 (5 bases). This CDR3 has 16 residues. V lost 3 bases and J 5 bases, leaving 19 bases between the germline ends. CDR1 and CDR2 (germline): SGHTA, FQGNSA. The CDR3 loop reads CASSFKPPQGVTEAFF. CDR3 DNA: TGTGCCAGCAGCTTCAAGCCACCCCAGGGTGTGACTGAAGCTTTCTTT.

The sample holds a few counts of this clonotype. The rearrangement links TRBV7-8 to TRBJ2-5, with D possibly being TRBD1 or TRBD2 (7 bases each). Trimming removed 1 base from V and 1 base from J, with 13 bases in between. This CDR3 comprises 16 residues. The germline CDR1 and CDR2 sequences are SGHVS and FQNEAQ. CDR3: CASSLDQGGAQETQYF. CDR3 nucleotide sequence: TGTGCCAGCAGCTTAGATCAGGGGGGGGCCCAAGAGACCCAGTACTTC.

The chain employs TRBV14 and TRBJ2-1; no clear D. The V end lost 4 bases, the J end lost 7 bases, and 20 bases lay between the germline ends. The V gene's germline CDR1 is SGHDN and CDR2 FVKESK. The CDR3 is 16 amino acids. The CDR3 protein is CASSPYSGRVRNEQFF. In DNA, the CDR3 is TGTGCCAGCAGCCCTTACTCCGGACGGGTGAGGAATGAGCAGTTCTTC.

This clonotype was seen only a few times. The chain is built from TRBV12-3 or TRBV12-4 and TRBJ1-5; D uncertain. Trimming shortened V by 1 base and J by 10 bases, and 11 bases separated the two germline ends. CDR3 length: 13 residues. CDR3 DNA sequence: TGTGCCAGCAGTTTAGGTAGTTTCAATCCCCAGCATTTT. It specifies CASSLGSFNPQHF.